Below are 24 T cell receptor beta chains sequenced from a single sample in a study of blood T cells in healthy people across ages. Primed by a sample-barcoded 5' primer and a J-beta primer mix, a second PCR proceeded for roughly 7 to 12 cycles. TCRdb reanalysed the 5' RACE reads using MiXCR and keeps one entry per CDR3 protein. Here the sample spans about 1.5 million distinct CDR3 sequences, roughly 40% being singletons. Sequenced sample: blood. The source is a woman under 30 in good health.

The chain carries TRBV7-9 and TRBJ1-6; TRBD1 agrees at 7 bases. With V trimmed by 7 bases and J by 5 bases, 14 bases remained unmatched. The germline V gene encodes CDR1 SEHNR and CDR2 FQNEAQ (reference sequence). The length of the CDR3 is 17 residues. CDR3 region: CASTLGAPGQHNSPLHF. The CDR3 DNA reads TGTGCCAGCACCCTTGGGGCCCCGGGACAGCATAATTCACCCCTCCACTTT.

The chain links TRBV30 to TRBJ2-6; 9 bases are a match to TRBD1. Germline V CDR1 and CDR2: GTSNPN, SVGIG (reference sequence). Trimming cost V 4 bases and J 2 bases; bases outside gene matches: 9. The CDR3 runs to 17 residues. The CDR3 coding sequence is TGTGCCTGGATAAACAGGGGGCGGACTCCTGGGGCCAACGTCCTGACTTTC. This translates into CAWINRGRTPGANVLTF.

This clonotype showed up just a few times. The rearrangement joins TRBV20-1 to TRBJ2-3; D not certain. The V end was cut by 4 bases, the J end by 6 bases, with 14 bases between. Per the germline V gene, CDR1 is DFQATT and CDR2 is SNEGSKA (reference sequence). The CDR3 spans 13 residues. DNA for the CDR3: TGCAGTGCTACAAACGACCCGCGGGATACGCAGTATTTT. Its translation is CSATNDPRDTQYF.

The chain couples TRBV20-1 to TRBJ2-3; D ambiguous. V was clipped by 6 bases and J by 4 bases, with 11 bases between them. The CDR3 runs 12 residues. Germline CDR1 and CDR2: DFQATT and SNEGSKA (reference sequence). CDR3 coding DNA: TGCAGTGCGCCCGCTTGGGCAGATACGCAGTATTTT. Amino acids: CSAPAWADTQYF.

The V gene is TRBV30, the J gene TRBJ2-1; 7 nucleotides align to TRBD1. The junction had 9 bases not matched to a gene; V was cut back by 0 bases and J by 4 bases. This CDR3 comprises 16 residues. The germline CDR1 and CDR2 sequences are GTSNPN and SVGIG (reference sequence). In DNA form, the CDR3 reads TGTGCCTGGAGTGTATCCCGGACAGGCGAATACAATGAGCAGTTCTTC. As protein: CAWSVSRTGEYNEQFF.

The V and J genes are TRBV7-6 and TRBJ2-5, with TRBD2 as a possible D gene (5 bases). CDR1 is SGHVS, CDR2 FNYEAQ, per germline. V dropped 4 bases and J dropped 3 bases, with 12 bases sitting between them. The CDR3 covers 14 residues. The CDR3 is CASSSIGVKETQYF. The DNA for the CDR3 is TGTGCCAGCAGCTCCATCGGGGTCAAAGAGACCCAGTACTTC.

V usage is TRBV4-2 and J usage is TRBJ2-5; 7 bases are shared with TRBD2. The length of the CDR3 is 15 residues. J lost 4 bases, V lost 0 bases, and 5 bases had no gene match. Germline V gene sequence: CDR1 LGHNA, CDR2 YNFKEQ. The CDR3, as DNA: TGTGCCAGCAGCCAAGATTGGTCGGGGGGAGAGACCCAGTACTTC. Protein product: CASSQDWSGGETQYF.

The genes are TRBV10-3 and TRBJ2-1; 11 nucleotides align to TRBD1. The CDR3 is 18 amino acids. Germline loops: CDR1 ENHRY, CDR2 SYGVKD. V was pared by 0 bases and J by 5 bases, with 9 bases of the junction left unmatched. CDR3 DNA: TGTGCCATCAGTGAGTCATTTACCGGGACAGGGGGTGACAATGAGCAGTTCTTC. Translating it yields CAISESFTGTGGDNEQFF.

V is TRBV30 and J is TRBJ1-2, with 7 bases aligning to TRBD1. The germline CDR1 and CDR2 sequences are GTSNPN and SVGIG (reference sequence). The V gene end was trimmed by 1 base and the J gene end by 9 bases; junction bases not matched to a gene: 11. The CDR3 extends over 14 amino acids. CDR3 residues: CAWSATGTAVSYTF. The CDR3 nucleotides are TGTGCCTGGAGTGCCACCGGGACAGCAGTCAGCTACACCTTC.

This clonotype occurred once. V and J are TRBV7-8 and TRBJ2-4; tentatively, D is TRBD1 (6 bases). The J call may be mistaken, given a closer DNA end match to TRBJ2-7. Germline CDR1 reads SGHVS; CDR2 reads FQNEAQ. The CDR3 is 14 amino acids. The CDR3, as DNA: TGTGCCAGCGCAGGACAGATCCTCATAGACGAGCAGTACTTC. Encoded protein: CASAGQILIDEQYF.

This clonotype was detected a few times. V is TRBV6-6 and J is TRBJ1-2; a weak D match, TRBD1 (5 bases). The V end lost 0 bases, the J end lost 4 bases, and 12 bases lay between the germline ends. This CDR3 spans 15 amino acids. Germline loops: CDR1 MNHNY, CDR2 SVGAGI (reference sequence). In DNA form, the CDR3 reads TGTGCCAGCAGTTACTCGAGGGACGGATTCTATGGCTACACCTTC. Amino acids: CASSYSRDGFYGYTF.

This clonotype occurred a few times. The chain employs TRBV20-1 and TRBJ1-6, with D unclear. This CDR3 is built from 15 residues. CDR1 DFQATT and CDR2 SNEGSKA come from the germline V gene (reference sequence). V lost 4 bases, J lost 0 bases, and 10 bases lay in between. The CDR3 region has the DNA TGCAGTGCTAACTCCCGAAGCTCCTATAATTCACCCCTCCACTTT. Translating gives CSANSRSSYNSPLHF.

The rearrangement links TRBV3-1 to TRBJ1-1; D call uncertain. Trimming took off 4 bases at V and 5 bases at J, with 11 bases between the two ends. CDR3 size: 13 residues. Germline-derived CDR1 and CDR2 are LGHDT and YNNKEL (reference sequence). The CDR3 here is CASSPDAQTEAFF. The CDR3 region has the DNA TGTGCCAGCAGCCCAGACGCCCAAACTGAAGCTTTCTTT. Complete variable domain (other parts from reference TRBV3-1 and TRBJ1-1): DTAVSQTPKYLVTQMGNDKSIKCEQNLGHDTMYWYKQDSKKFLKIMFSYNNKELIINETVPNRFSPKSPDKAHLNLHINSLELGDSAVYFCASSPDAQTEAFFGQGTRLTVV.

This chain links TRBV10-3 with TRBJ2-1, with D perhaps matching TRBD2 (5 bases). Trimming removed 6 bases at V and 5 bases at J, with 11 bases between. The CDR3 covers 13 residues. Per the germline V gene, CDR1 is ENHRY and CDR2 is SYGVKD. The CDR3 region has the DNA TGTGCCATCAGAGAGGGCGTGAACAATGAGCAGTTCTTC. Its translation: CAIREGVNNEQFF.

The chain couples TRBV12-3 or TRBV12-4 to TRBJ1-4, with TRBD1 matching 7 bases. This CDR3 region has 16 residues. J was trimmed by 7 bases and V by 8 bases; bases with no gene match: 16. CDR3 sequence reads: CASRRRGRGWGEKLFF. The CDR3 DNA reads as TGTGCCAGCCGTCGGAGGGGGCGCGGGTGGGGTGAAAAACTGTTTTTT.

The J gene is TRBJ2-1, the V gene TRBV4-1; 10 positions agree with TRBD2. Germline CDR1 MGHRA, CDR2 YSYEKL. CDR3 length: 17 residues. The junction had 12 bases not matched to a gene; V was cut back by 4 bases and J by 6 bases. The CDR3 region is CASSRSGASGGSNEQFF. The CDR3 nucleotides read TGCGCCAGCAGCCGCTCTGGGGCTAGCGGGGGATCCAATGAGCAGTTCTTC.

The rearrangement uses TRBV7-2 and TRBJ2-5; TRBD2 agrees at 8 bases. This CDR3 region has 15 residues. V trimming: 5 bases; J trimming: 0 bases; junction bases outside the gene matches: 5. CDR1 is SGHTA and CDR2 is FQGNSA in the germline V gene. In DNA form, the CDR3 reads TGTGCCAGCAGCCCCATGCGGGGGGACCAAGAGACCCAGTACTTC. Protein sequence: CASSPMRGDQETQYF.

This rearrangement joins TRBV11-2 to TRBJ2-7; D gene unclear. CDR1 is SGHAT, CDR2 FQNNGV, per germline. CDR3 size: 15 residues. V was shortened by 1 base and J by 1 base, with 11 bases between the two germline ends. The CDR3: CASSLVGKRSYEQYF. Written as DNA, the CDR3 is TGTGCCAGCAGCTTAGTCGGTAAAAGGTCCTACGAGCAGTACTTC.

As DNA, the CDR3 is TGCGCCAGCAGCTTGTACCAGGGGGACCCCTCTGGGGCCAACGTCCTGACTTTC. Translating gives CASSLYQGDPSGANVLTF. The V call is TRBV5-1, the J call TRBJ2-6; 7 positions agree with TRBD1. The V segment lost 1 base and the J segment 0 bases; nucleotides outside the gene matches: 7. The CDR3 runs 18 residues. Germline-derived CDR1 and CDR2 are SGHRS and YFSETQ. Looking up the rest from reference TRBV5-1 and TRBJ2-6 gives the full variable domain: KAGVTQTPRYLIKTRGQQVTLSCSPISGHRSVSWYQQTPGQGLQFLFEYFSETQRNKGNFPGRFSGRQFSNSRSEMNVSTLELGDSALYLCASSLYQGDPSGANVLTFGAGSRLTVL.

This clonotype was picked up many times. The chain is built from TRBV2 and TRBJ2-1, with D perhaps TRBD1 or TRBD2 (5 bases each). Germline CDR1 reads SNHLY; CDR2 reads FYNNEI. The V end was cut by 6 bases, the J end by 10 bases, with 10 bases between. This CDR3 has 11 amino acids. The CDR3 here is CASSRDLEQFF. CDR3 bases: TGTGCCAGCAGCAGGGACCTAGAGCAGTTCTTC. Full variable domain (rest looked up from reference TRBV2 and TRBJ2-1): EPEVTQTPSHQVTQMGQEVILRCVPISNHLYFYWYRQILGQKVEFLVSFYNNEISEKSEIFDDQFSVERPDGSNFTLKIRSTKLEDSAMYFCASSRDLEQFFGPGTRLTVL.

The rearrangement links TRBV20-1 to TRBJ2-3; D call uncertain. The germline V and J ends were trimmed by 6 bases and 6 bases, with 7 bases remaining between them. Germline CDR1 reads DFQATT; CDR2 reads SNEGSKA (reference sequence). This CDR3 region has 10 residues. CDR3 nucleotide sequence: TGCAGTGCGATAGCCGATACGCAGTATTTT. The encoded protein is CSAIADTQYF.

This chain uses TRBV6-2 or TRBV6-3 with TRBJ2-3; TRBD1 agrees at 8 bases. The CDR3 runs 15 residues. The V and J ends lost 2 bases and 4 bases, in that order; junction bases with no gene match: 5. The germline V gene has CDR1 MNHEY and CDR2 SVGEGT. Here the CDR3 DNA reads TGTGCCAGCAGTTACGGGGACAGGACCCCAGATACGCAGTATTTT. It codes for CASSYGDRTPDTQYF.

V is TRBV10-3 and J is TRBJ1-5; maybe TRBD1 (6 bases). Trimming took off 8 bases at V and 4 bases at J, with 18 bases between the two ends. The CDR3 is 15 residues long. Germline V gene data show CDR1 as ENHRY and CDR2 as SYGVKD. The CDR3 sequence: CAIGDLQGGNQPQHF. CDR3 bases: TGTGCCATCGGAGATCTACAGGGCGGGAATCAGCCCCAGCATTTT.

J is TRBJ2-7 and V is TRBV7-2; 8 bases align to TRBD2. Germline V gives CDR1 SGHTA, CDR2 FQGNSA. Germline trimming cut 5 bases from V and 0 bases from J; bases unmatched to any gene: 15. The CDR3 length is 18 residues. Here the CDR3 DNA reads TGTGCCAGCAGCCCGCGTGGGGGAGCGGGAGAGGTCTCCTACGAGCAGTACTTC. It yields the protein CASSPRGGAGEVSYEQYF.